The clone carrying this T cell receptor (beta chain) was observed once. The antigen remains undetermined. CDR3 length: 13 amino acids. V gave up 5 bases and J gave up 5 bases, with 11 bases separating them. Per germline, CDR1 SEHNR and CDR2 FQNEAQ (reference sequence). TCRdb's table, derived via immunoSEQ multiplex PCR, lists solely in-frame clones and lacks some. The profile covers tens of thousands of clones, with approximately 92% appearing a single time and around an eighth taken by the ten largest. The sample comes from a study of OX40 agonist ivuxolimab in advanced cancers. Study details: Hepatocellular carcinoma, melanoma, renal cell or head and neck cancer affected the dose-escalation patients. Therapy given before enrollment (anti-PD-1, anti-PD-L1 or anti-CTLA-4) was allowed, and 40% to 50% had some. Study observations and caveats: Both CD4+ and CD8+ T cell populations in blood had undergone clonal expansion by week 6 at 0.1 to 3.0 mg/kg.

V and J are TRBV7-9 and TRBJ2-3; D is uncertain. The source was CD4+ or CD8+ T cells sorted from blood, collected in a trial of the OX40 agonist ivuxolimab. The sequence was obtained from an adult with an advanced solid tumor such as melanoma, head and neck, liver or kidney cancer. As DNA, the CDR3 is TGTGCCAGCAGCCCGCCCGGCCGAGATACGCAGTATTTT. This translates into CASSPPGRDTQYF.